One sample yielded the 11 T cell receptor beta chains listed below, sequenced in a study of blood T cell repertoires in COVID-19. Sequenced by immunoSEQ multiplex PCR; TCRdb stores in-frame clones only, minus some. The data contain approximately 230,000 clones, 75% to 95% of them singletons. What was sequenced was PBMCs or T cells enriched from blood (not recorded which). The receptors shown here come from a woman under 30 who had recovered from COVID-19.

The gene calls are TRBV27 and TRBJ2-7; TRBD1 aligns across 7 bases. Germline V gene sequence: CDR1 MNHEY, CDR2 SMNVEV (reference sequence). This CDR3 spans 15 amino acids. Trimming took 7 bases from V and 0 from J; bases not matched to a gene: 9. The CDR3 loop reads CASKAGGQYSYEQYF. The CDR3 DNA is TGTGCCAGCAAGGCAGGGGGACAATACTCCTACGAGCAGTACTTC.

This clone has a single count. The CDR3 is CASSQDGDYGYTF. CDR3 bases: TGCGCCAGCAGCCAAGACGGAGACTATGGCTACACCTTC. This rearrangement joins TRBV4-3 to TRBJ1-2; D not resolved. Trimming took off 0 bases at V and 3 bases at J, with 5 bases between the two ends. CDR1 LGHNA and CDR2 YSLEER come from the germline V gene. CDR3 size: 13 residues.

The chain is built from TRBV27 and TRBJ2-7; 7 bases line up with TRBD2. The CDR3 runs 12 residues. The J segment lost 2 bases and the V segment lost 5 bases, leaving 0 bases of the junction unmatched. The germline V gene has CDR1 MNHEY and CDR2 SMNVEV (reference sequence). CDR3 nucleotides: TGTGCCAGCAGTCGGGGGGCCTACGAGCAGTACTTC. Translating it yields CASSRGAYEQYF.

Points on this clone: Other DNA sequences of this sample code for an identical CDR3. The gene calls are TRBV18 and TRBJ1-2, with 7 nucleotides matching TRBD1. The junction had 5 bases not matched to a gene; V was cut back by 3 bases and J by 7 bases. The CDR3 covers 13 residues. The germline V gene has CDR1 KGHSH and CDR2 LQKENI. The CDR3 sequence is CASSPRQGGGYTF. CDR3 sequence (DNA): TGTGCCAGCTCACCCAGACAGGGAGGTGGCTACACCTTC.

This rearrangement joins TRBV12-3 or TRBV12-4 to TRBJ1-1, with D maybe TRBD1 (6 bases). V lost 6 bases to trimming and J lost 5 bases, with 13 bases between them. This CDR3 is built from 13 residues. The CDR3 here is CASSAGVRTEAFF. DNA for the CDR3: TGTGCCAGCAGCGCAGGGGTTAGGACTGAAGCTTTCTTT.

The V call is TRBV5-1, the J call TRBJ2-5, with D possibly being TRBD1 (5 bases). Germline V gene lookup returns CDR1 SGHRS and CDR2 YFSETQ. The V and J ends lost 3 bases and 2 bases respectively, with 14 bases between them. CDR3 length: 15 residues. For the CDR3, the DNA is TGCGCCAGCAGCTCCCACCTCAGGGTACAAGAGACCCAGTACTTC. It is translated as CASSSHLRVQETQYF.

The chain uses TRBV2 and TRBJ1-2, with D uncertain. This CDR3 contains 13 residues. The V end lost 2 bases, the J end lost 6 bases, and 10 bases lay between the germline ends. CDR1 and CDR2 (germline): SNHLY, FYNNEI. The CDR3 sequence: CASSEMGPNGYTF. The CDR3, as DNA: TGTGCCAGCAGTGAAATGGGCCCGAATGGCTACACCTTC.

This clone was seen once. The DNA of the CDR3 is TGTGCCAGTAGTAGAGGGACTAGCACCACCGGGGAGCTGTTTTTT. Protein sequence: CASSRGTSTTGELFF. The chain links TRBV19 to TRBJ2-2; the match to TRBD2 covers 9 bases. The J segment lost 4 bases and the V segment lost 4 bases, leaving 4 bases of the junction unmatched. Germline V lookup: CDR1 LNHDA, CDR2 SQIVND (reference sequence). The CDR3 extends over 15 amino acids.

The chain carries TRBV9 and TRBJ2-1; TRBD2 agrees at 8 bases. Germline assignment: CDR1 SGDLS and CDR2 YYNGEE. J was trimmed by 15 bases and V by 0 bases; bases with no gene match: 14. The CDR3 is 15 amino acids. The CDR3 sequence: CASSVGTGGPHLPFF. DNA of the CDR3: TGTGCCAGCAGCGTAGGAACGGGAGGGCCTCACCTCCCGTTCTTC. The whole variable domain, remainder taken from reference TRBV9 and TRBJ2-1, is DSGVTQTPKHLITATGQRVTLRCSPRSGDLSVYWYQQSLDQGLQFLIQYYNGEERAKGNILERFSAQQFPDLHSELNLSSLELGDSALYFCASSVGTGGPHLPFFGPGTRLTVL.

The V call is TRBV5-1, the J call TRBJ2-2; D perhaps matches TRBD2 (6 bases). V lost 4 bases, J lost 4 bases, and 11 bases lay in between. Germline values: CDR1 SGHRS, CDR2 YFSETQ. The CDR3 consists of 14 residues. The CDR3 DNA is TGCGCCAGCAGCCCTAGGACTACCACCGGGGAGCTGTTTTTT. Translation gives CASSPRTTTGELFF.

The chain joins TRBV9 to TRBJ2-7, with 8 bases matching TRBD1. The germline CDR1 and CDR2 sequences are SGDLS and YYNGEE. Trimming took 3 bases from V and 2 from J; bases not matched to a gene: 4. This CDR3 spans 14 amino acids. CDR3 sequence (DNA): TGTGCCAGCAGCGCCAGGACAGGGACCTACGAGCAGTACTTC. It translates to CASSARTGTYEQYF.